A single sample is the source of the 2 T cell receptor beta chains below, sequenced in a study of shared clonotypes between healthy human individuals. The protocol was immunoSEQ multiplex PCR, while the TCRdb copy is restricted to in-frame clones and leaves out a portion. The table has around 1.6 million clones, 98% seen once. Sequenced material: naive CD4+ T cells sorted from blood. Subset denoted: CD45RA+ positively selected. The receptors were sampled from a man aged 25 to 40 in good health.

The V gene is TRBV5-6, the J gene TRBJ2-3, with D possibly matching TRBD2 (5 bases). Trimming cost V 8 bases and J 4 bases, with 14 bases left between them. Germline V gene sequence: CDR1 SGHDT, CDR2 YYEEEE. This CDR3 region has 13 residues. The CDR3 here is CASIGENSDTQYF. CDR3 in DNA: TGTGCCAGTATTGGGGAGAATTCAGATACGCAGTATTTT. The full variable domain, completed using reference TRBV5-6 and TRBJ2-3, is DAGVTQSPTHLIKTRGQQVTLRCSPKSGHDTVSWYQQALGQGPQFIFQYYEEEERQRGNFPDRFSGHQFPNYSSELNVNALLLGDSALYLCASIGENSDTQYFGPGTRLTVL.

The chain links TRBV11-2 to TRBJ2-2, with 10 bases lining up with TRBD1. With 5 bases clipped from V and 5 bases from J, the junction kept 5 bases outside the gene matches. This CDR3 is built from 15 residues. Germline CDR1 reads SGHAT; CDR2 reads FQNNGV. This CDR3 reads CASSPRTGGTGELFF. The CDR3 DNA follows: TGTGCCAGCAGCCCCAGGACAGGGGGAACCGGGGAGCTGTTTTTT.